The rows below give T cell receptor beta chains drawn from one sample of a study of T cells after yellow fever vaccination. Via MiXCR, TCRdb re-called the 5' RACE reads, giving one row per CDR3 protein. The sample consists of under 200,000 distinct CDR3 sequences, 5.5% to 7.5% of them appearing once. The sample in question was CD4+ T cells sorted from PBMCs, obtained less than 6 days after the first yellow fever vaccination. These receptors were taken from a man aged 18 to 35 who received the YFV17D yellow fever vaccine. Each CDR3 is given without its conserved first and last residue. The order of the fields is D gene, V gene, CDR3 protein. A D gene is named only where the DNA matches it firmly.

-,TRBV7-8,ASSRESGGFYLNSPLH
-,TRBV20-1,SASITSLDTQY
TRBD1,TRBV3-1,ATCWGQGARQPQH
-,TRBV21-1,ASSPETQY
TRBD2,TRBV5-4,ASSLRGVQETQY
-,TRBV10-3,AITAAGQETQY
TRBD1,TRBV6-1,ASSLTGFASYNEQF
-,TRBV6-2/TRBV6-3,ASSYSRGWTEAF
-,TRBV7-2,ASSLTAADTEAF
-,TRBV5-1,ASSRLGPSFDGYT
TRBD2,TRBV7-2,ASSDGGGNEQF
TRBD1,TRBV5-1,ASKRDRVRGEQY
TRBD1,TRBV12-3/TRBV12-4,ASSIDRGREKLF
-,TRBV5-1,ASSPGQPATNEKLF
-,TRBV12-3/TRBV12-4,ASMTLTLGGYEQY
-,TRBV3-1,ASSTGTNSNQPQH
-,TRBV24-1,ATSPPGYQETQY
TRBD2,TRBV18,ASQAGVTYEQY
-,TRBV4-2,ASSQGGWTDTQY
-,TRBV2,ASSPTVPQPRH
TRBD2,TRBV19,ASSIDRTSGVYNEQF
TRBD1,TRBV6-2/TRBV6-3,ASSAPGTGFGYT
-,TRBV5-4,ASSSARAEAF
TRBD1,TRBV5-1,ASSPGQGGGYT
-,TRBV6-1,ASSSSLQQGTVSPLH
-,TRBV19,ASTNSYEQY
-,TRBV5-1,ASSLGYSPAHEQF
-,TRBV11-2,ASSLGRGGLYIQY
TRBD1,TRBV5-5,ASSLGSGTGNTGELF
TRBD1,TRBV29-1,SAGRDRGAEAF
-,TRBV25-1,ASSEYGVNQPQH
-,TRBV4-3,ASSWSLVTGAGEQF
-,TRBV6-1,ASSKPTTGYGYT
TRBD1,TRBV7-8,ASSRDRGYNTGELF
-,TRBV19,ATNRQPDEKLF
-,TRBV24-1,ATSEWETQY
-,TRBV27,ASSSPRAVNIQY
TRBD1,TRBV5-1,ASSWGTGSIPEAF
-,TRBV15,ATSRDIGSVTDTQY
TRBD2,TRBV20-1,SAPLAGGGEQS
-,TRBV6-2/TRBV6-3,ASSLLEWDTYSNQPQH
TRBD1,TRBV20-1,SAHSGTGRSDTQY
TRBD2,TRBV10-3,AISETLGLAGTDTQY
-,TRBV25-1,ASSDRGQGGKTQY
-,TRBV19,ASKSRNTIY
-,TRBV27,ASSWGGNSPLH
TRBD2,TRBV27,ASSLSFQRGSEQF
TRBD1,TRBV6-2/TRBV6-3,ASSPFRVRTGNTEAF
TRBD1,TRBV4-3,ASSTRQGDTQY
-,TRBV18,ASSPEQGNQPQH
-,TRBV30,AWRDRTRTETQY
-,TRBV15,ATSKGGATNTGELF
TRBD1,TRBV5-1,ASSRRQGDQETQY
-,TRBV12-3/TRBV12-4,ASSFRGGGYNEQF
-,TRBV15,ATSRDLPGGGEQY
-,TRBV7-6,ASSPTGGPRAKLF
TRBD2,TRBV18,ASSPLAGDEQF
-,TRBV4-1,ASSQDHQGISGYT
-,TRBV6-2/TRBV6-3,ASSPDNRGEQY